This T cell receptor (beta chain) was obtained from a study of prognosis after radiotherapy for stage I lung cancer. Study background: In total, roughly 13 men and several women took part as patients, aged roughly 53 to 84 with a median of approximately 76 years. Patients received 3 to 5 SBRT fractions with a biologically effective dose of at least 100 Gy. Notes on the study in general: It was not determined whether the expanded TCR clones were tumor-specific. Lower Shannon entropy after stereotactic body radiation therapy was observed in patients who went on to develop distant metastases.

This clonotype has a single count. What it binds is unknown. With a far larger clone one base away, a read error is the likely cause. Genomic DNA yielded TCR beta CDR3, amplified by two-round multiplex PCR. Round one of PCR was performed, and it used primers specific to each TRBV and TRBJ gene. TCRdb analysed the multiplex PCR reads with MiXCR anew, one entry per CDR3 protein. The sample lists 50,000 to 75,000 distinct CDR3 sequences, about 25% seen once, with 6.5% to 8.5% in the top ten. Germline-derived CDR1 and CDR2 are MRHNA and SNTAGT. This CDR3 spans 14 amino acids. Trimming cost V 5 bases and J 10 bases; bases outside gene matches: 8.

V gene TRBV6-4 combines with J gene TRBJ2-5; TRBD2 aligns across 12 bases. The starting material was PBMCs, obtained before or after stereotactic body radiation therapy (not recorded which). The sequence was collected from a donor aged 50 or older with non-small cell lung cancer. CDR3 sequence reads: CASSKGLAGSGQYF. CDR3 sequence (DNA): TGTGCCAGCAGTAAAGGACTAGCGGGGTCGGGCCAGTACTTC.